The text below deals with one T cell receptor (beta chain). The target of this receptor is not known. Base-call qualities are not available, and no considerably larger clone is one nucleotide away. The germline V gene provides CDR1 MRHNA and CDR2 SNTAGT. From the cysteine through the phenylalanine, the CDR3 covers 14 amino acids. Only the CDR3 part of the read is kept: 42 bases, read in frame from the first base. Between the V and J ends, shortened by 6 bases and 7 bases respectively, the junction contains 16 bases. This sample stems from a study of cytomegalovirus exposure and HLA in healthy donors (dated by TCRdb to about 2017). The study in broad terms: An earlier analysis of some 550 of the donors reported 276 Gb of sequence data and approximately 110 million unique TCR beta sequences from about 179 million T cells. About 280 gigabases of sequencing data and tens of millions of unique TCR sequences were included in an early release covering several hundred HLA-typed donors. Of the 350 to 400 genotyped donors, approximately 80% fell in the genetic ancestry cluster associated with self-reported Caucasian donors. The study was designed to test whether signatures of past pathogen exposure could be identified by cataloging public T cell receptors. The study used immunosequencing to profile the T cell repertoires of approximately 690 subjects and linked those repertoires to cytomegalovirus serostatus. In addition to the first cohort of roughly 670 subjects, a separate validation cohort of 130 or so different subjects was used. High-throughput TCR immunosequencing, statistical association of individual TCRs with disease status, and machine learning were combined to predict cytomegalovirus infection status. To study patterns of TCR occurrence, a later analysis re-analyzed previously published TCR beta repertoires from 700 or so donors and added high-resolution HLA genotyping. In the later analysis, no new phenotypic data were used to find candidate immune exposures; instead, reliance was placed on TCR beta sequences and their occurrence across donors. In an earlier analysis of 550 to 700 of the donors, high-throughput TCR beta sequencing was used to judge whether each TCR beta V gene segment behaved as functional or pseudogenic. Donor age, sex, ethnicity and CMV serostatus were compiled together with the repertoire data. In a later genetic analysis, genome-wide SNP genotypes for about 55% of the roughly 700 donors were used, and that subset was treated as a discovery cohort. Every discovery cohort repertoire had been produced on one sequencing platform. Class I and class II HLA loci were covered by the typing at four-digit resolution. Typing coverage differed by locus: A, B, C, DRB1 and DQB1 were typed in about 620-640 donors, DQA1 in around 500, DPA1 in some 610, and DPB1 in 450 to 490. Because of strong linkage in the cohort, five DR-DQ haplotypes were treated as single units for association and clustering. Across about 380 genotyped donors of the cohort, an average of approximately 200,000 unique TCR beta nucleotide sequences per donor were sequenced, and roughly a sixth of those sequences were non-productive. On the study overall, not on this receptor specifically: It was suggested by the authors that the approach could potentially be generalized to other disease states and immunological phenotypes. The earlier analysis of approximately 560 of the donors excluded roughly 17 rarely observed V segments, including chromosome 9 orphons, because counts were too low. According to a later genetic analysis, donors in an Asian-associated ancestry cluster had fewer N-insertions in productive TCRs than the approximately 610-donor mean. A further reported finding was that TCR beta sequences accurately predicted the HLA-A and HLA-B alleles for most subjects in the first cohort. This cohort had only TCR beta chains sequenced, and the lack of alpha or paired-chain data limited which features could be detected. Roughly uniform sequencing depth across donors was assumed in presence/absence analyses, although this assumption may not hold. Immune exposure information for the cohort was limited to CMV serostatus. According to a later analysis, TCR association rates differed among HLA loci, with DRB1 alleles showing the most associated TCRs and HLA-C alleles showing the fewest. When HLA alleles, especially DR and DQ, strongly co-occurred, TCR associations were difficult to assign to individual alleles. A cluster of highly shared sequence variants was judged likely to represent a technical artifact of the sequencing pipeline. Correlated functional status among segregating V segments might reflect linkage disequilibrium, but an unknown experimental factor could not be ruled out. In a later analysis, HLA-associated TCR beta chains were found to be more clonally expanded and to have lower generation probabilities than equally common non-associated chains. Broadly in line with IMGT annotations, most TCR beta V segments showed up in productive rearrangements about 87% or about 30% of the time in an earlier analysis of 450 to 750 of the donors. Several of the top co-occurrence clusters appeared to be linked to parvovirus B19, influenza, CMV and Epstein-Barr virus, according to a later analysis. The study gave a list of around 170 TCR beta chains associated with cytomegalovirus. HLA typing was unavailable for some donors at each locus, so association tests used only the typed subset. Specific HLA alleles were associated with 15,000 to 20,000 TCR beta sequences at a false discovery rate of 0.05 in a later analysis. A few of the identified cytomegalovirus-associated TCR beta chains were confirmed in vitro to be specific for cytomegalovirus antigens. Most TCR sequences were seen in very few donors, while some public TCRs were found in many individuals. Cytomegalovirus status was reported to be diagnosed by the classifier with high specificity and sensitivity in both the original and validation cohorts. Some IMGT-functional V segments, including TRBV6-2 and TRBV6-3, could not be distinguished by the 87-base-pair reads and were therefore excluded. An association between a missense DCLRE1C variant and V-gene and J-gene trimming of TCR beta chains was found in a later genetic analysis and replicated in an independent cohort. Most CMV-associated TCR beta chains appeared to be HLA-restricted in a later analysis, and the HLA associations seemed to be driven largely by CMV exposure.

Receptor libraries were prepared by the immunoSEQ multiplex PCR assay. For the multiplex PCR, a mixture combining 60 forward primers for TCR Vbeta segments and 13 reverse primers for TCR Jbeta segments was used. Amplification of the CDR3 region of rearranged TCR beta genes was performed with a multiplex PCR assay on genomic DNA. The Illumina HiSeq System was used to sequence the amplified TCR beta libraries as 87-base-pair reads. The source study handled its data this way. Across the roughly 640 repertoires, a later analysis counted 60 million to 90 million unique TCR beta chains, some 11 million of which were shared by at least two donors. A nearest-neighbor algorithm error-corrected the raw reads and collapsed the reads into unique sequences, merging closely related sequences to remove PCR and sequencing errors. CDR3 sequences were aligned to IMGT reference sequences to assign V, D and J gene segments. For a sequence to be retained, a match of at least six nucleotides to both a V gene segment and a J gene segment was required. Rearrangements were called productive when the CDR3 lacked stop codons and stayed in frame with V and J; all others were non-productive. Following IMGT convention, CDR3 was defined as the stretch from the second conserved V-encoded cysteine to the conserved J-encoded phenylalanine. Sequences without an unambiguous match to a single V gene segment were excluded from the earlier analysis of 450 to 750 of the donors. An earlier analysis of a few hundred of the donors called V segments functional above 56.7% productive rearrangements and segregating when the between-donor standard deviation exceeded 5%. To diagnose cytomegalovirus status from the catalog of TCR beta chain sequences, a statistical classification framework was built. In a later analysis, V and J genes were assigned by comparing TCR nucleotide sequences against IMGT/GENE-DB human TR gene sequences. A later analysis assigned CDR3 sequences and most-parsimonious VDJ recombination scenarios with the TCRdist pipeline. In a later analysis, every TCR beta chain was defined by the combination of its CDR3 amino acid sequence and its V-gene family, and reads without a unique V-gene family were dropped. In a later analysis, a few hundred highly shared, low-generation-probability nucleotide sequences were removed to address suspected cross-contamination and a sequencing artifact. A later analysis calculated a clonal expansion index for each public chain from normalized within-repertoire ranks of inferred template counts. Generation probabilities in a later analysis came from a VDJ recombination model fitted to out-of-frame rearrangements, and those results were checked against IGoR. In a later analysis, TCR-TCR, TCR-HLA and TCR-CMV co-occurrence was scored with hypergeometric tests, and a repertoire-size bias correction was applied to TCR pairs. False discovery rates were estimated in a later analysis by permuting HLA or CMV assignments 20 times. In a later analysis, co-occurring TCRs were grouped with DBSCAN, and TCRdist sequence similarity was added when clustering was performed within HLA-allele-positive subsets. Co-occurrence clustering excluded repertoires with fewer than 30,000 or more than 120,000 public chains, plus five with anomalous nucleotide sharing. Here the immuneACCESS table is served through TCRdb, limited to in-frame sequences with V and J called. Missing clones are a known gap in these copies; in checked studies unresolved V genes cover under half, and the rest lacks a known reason. V and J calls and clone size come straight from that table; D and trimming were deduced from the DNA. Recorded for this sample are approximately 180,000 clones; 75% to 85% of them occurred a single time. Approximately 1.5% of the sample is held by the ten biggest clonotypes.

The cohort consisted of some 670 healthy bone marrow donors. All cohort members were sampled while nominally healthy, although unrecorded immune exposures were likely present. The donor tested CMV seropositive and was one of the 289 seropositive cohort members. Every donor gave a peripheral blood sample, and the peripheral blood mononuclear cells from that sample were used for TCR beta sequencing. The Qiagen DNeasy Blood Extraction Kit was used to extract genomic DNA from the blood cell samples. Material for sequencing was PBMCs. The chain is assembled from TRBV6-4 and TRBJ2-1; the best D guess is TRBD2, with 6 bases matching. The TCR sequence derives from a woman under 40 in good health and CMV-seropositive. The CDR3 region has the sequence CASSNGRLGNEQFF. At the DNA level, the sequence is TGTGCCAGCAGCAATGGGAGGCTAGGGAATGAGCAGTTCTTC.